These 14 T cell receptor beta chains were sequenced from one sample in a study of blood T cell repertoires in COVID-19. Using immunoSEQ multiplex PCR, the repertoire was profiled, and TCRdb retains in-frame clones only, with some absent. Of hundreds of thousands of clones in the sample, 80% to 90% are singletons; the top ten hold 3%. The sample consisted of peripheral blood. These receptors were collected from a woman between 25 and 40 years old with COVID-19, enrolled during active disease.

The genes are TRBV12-3 or TRBV12-4 and TRBJ1-2; no clear D gene. V lost 6 bases to trimming and J lost 7 bases, with 12 bases between them. CDR3 length: 12 amino acids. This CDR3 reads CASSRQARGYTF. Written as DNA, the CDR3 is TGTGCCAGCAGCCGACAAGCCCGTGGCTACACCTTC.

The chain is built from TRBV5-1 and TRBJ2-7; tentatively, D is TRBD2 (6 bases). V was trimmed by 4 bases and J by 6 bases, leaving 11 bases between them. This CDR3 has 12 residues. Germline-derived CDR1 and CDR2 are SGHRS and YFSETQ. DNA for the CDR3: TGCGCCAGCAGCAGAGTGGGGGGCGAGCAGTACGTC. It codes for CASSRVGGEQYV.

The chain recombines TRBV27 with TRBJ2-1, with D possibly TRBD1 on 7 matching bases. V lost 5 bases and J 4 bases, leaving 12 bases between the germline ends. The germline gives CDR1 MNHEY, CDR2 SMNVEV (reference sequence). This CDR3 spans 14 amino acids. The CDR3 here is CASSGPGGYNEQFF. The CDR3 DNA reads as TGTGCCAGCAGTGGACCAGGGGGGTACAATGAGCAGTTCTTC.

The genes are TRBV11-3 and TRBJ2-1; TRBD2 is a possible D gene (6 bases). Germline CDR1 and CDR2: SGHNT and YENEEA. V gave up 5 bases and J gave up 5 bases, with 16 bases separating them. The CDR3 extends over 15 amino acids. The CDR3 bases are TGTGCCAGCAGCCTTCTAGGGGACTTTAACAATGAGCAGTTCTTC. It yields the protein CASSLLGDFNNEQFF.

The gene calls are TRBV15 and TRBJ2-1; D is possibly TRBD1 (5 bases). CDR3 length equals 14 residues. Deletions cut 8 bases from V and 9 bases from J, with 20 bases between. Germline values: CDR1 LNHNV, CDR2 YYDKDF (reference sequence). CDR3 DNA: TGTGCCACCCGCCCCCGGAACTACCAGGGTGAGCAGTTCTTC. Amino acid sequence: CATRPRNYQGEQFF.

Here the CDR3 reads CASKKDRGDYGYTF. The CDR3 DNA reads TGTGCCAGCAAAAAGGACCGCGGGGACTATGGCTACACCTTC. The chain has TRBV7-2 and TRBJ1-2, with D hard to call. This CDR3 has 14 amino acids. Germline-derived CDR1 and CDR2 are SGHTA and FQGNSA. The V end lost 7 bases, the J end lost 3 bases, and 15 bases lay between the germline ends.

CDR3 nucleotides: TGTGCCAGCAGTTACAGGGGCGGCACAGATACGCAGTATTTT. It specifies CASSYRGGTDTQYF. V and J are TRBV6-5 and TRBJ2-3; D is possibly TRBD1 (5 bases). Germline V gene data show CDR1 as MNHEY and CDR2 as SVGAGI. The V end lost 2 bases, the J end lost 1 base, and 7 bases lay between the germline ends. The CDR3 consists of 14 residues.

This clone occurred a few times. The CDR3 here is CASSIRRQHGTGELFF. The CDR3 coding sequence is TGTGCCAGTAGTATCCGGAGGCAACACGGTACGGGGGAGCTGTTTTTT. V usage is TRBV19 and J usage is TRBJ2-2, with a possible D match to TRBD2 (5 bases). Germline-derived CDR1 and CDR2 are LNHDA and SQIVND (reference sequence). V was pared by 3 bases and J by 8 bases, with 19 bases between. The CDR3 sequence is 16 residues long.

This chain uses TRBV7-2 with TRBJ1-2; 10 bases match TRBD1. Germline trimming cut 3 bases from V and 8 bases from J; bases unmatched to any gene: 9. There are 15 residues in the CDR3. The germline V gene has CDR1 SGHTA and CDR2 FQGNSA. DNA of the CDR3: TGTGCCAGCAGCTTTCCCGGGACAGGGGTGCAGGGCTACACCTTC. Translating gives CASSFPGTGVQGYTF.

The chain has TRBV7-8 and TRBJ2-2, with a possible D match to TRBD2 (6 bases). Trimming shortened V by 2 bases and J by 5 bases, and 15 bases separated the two germline ends. In germline, CDR1 is SGHVS, CDR2 FQNEAQ. This CDR3 contains 16 residues. For the CDR3, the DNA is TGTGCCAGCAGCTTAAGGGAGGCAGGGCTGACCGGGGAGCTGTTTTTT. It is translated as CASSLREAGLTGELFF.

This chain uses TRBV6-5 with TRBJ2-1; 9 bases line up with TRBD2. The CDR3 sequence is 16 residues long. The germline V gene has CDR1 MNHEY and CDR2 SVGAGI. V lost 4 bases to trimming and J lost 0 bases; unmatched junction nucleotides: 4. DNA for the CDR3: TGTGCCAGCAGTTCCCTTAGCGGGAGCTCCTACAATGAGCAGTTCTTC. Protein: CASSSLSGSSYNEQFF.

Points on this clone: At one end, the junction sequence differs from germline, possibly due to a read error. This chain links TRBV4-1 with TRBJ2-7; TRBD1 is a possible D gene (6 bases). The germline gives CDR1 MGHRA, CDR2 YSYEKL. The CDR3 has 14 amino acids. CDR3 DNA sequence: TGCGCCAGCAGCCAACCATCAGGCAATACAGGGAAAGTTTTC. Translated: CASSQPSGNTGKVF.

This chain links TRBV11-3 with TRBJ2-1; 9 bases agree with TRBD2. This CDR3 is built from 18 residues. The J segment lost 4 bases and the V segment lost 2 bases, leaving 12 bases of the junction unmatched. Germline V CDR1 and CDR2: SGHNT, YENEEA. CDR3 in amino acids: CASSLPSSLAGAYNEQFF. As DNA, the CDR3 is TGTGCCAGCAGCTTACCTAGCTCGTTAGCGGGAGCTTACAATGAGCAGTTCTTC.

The genes are TRBV6-1 and TRBJ2-3, with D perhaps TRBD1 (7 bases). Trimming removed 3 bases from V and 3 bases from J, with 16 bases in between. The CDR3 length is 16 residues. Germline CDR1 and CDR2: MNHNS and SASEGT. The CDR3: CASSDTRGRPTDTQYF. The CDR3 DNA reads TGTGCCAGCAGTGATACCAGGGGGAGGCCGACAGATACGCAGTATTTT.